The rows below give T cell receptor beta chains drawn from one sample of a study of human T cells and chemical hapten exposure. TCRdb recomputed calls from the RACE reads with MiXCR, one row per CDR3 protein. The table has some 93,000 distinct CDR3 sequences, over 8% seen once. Sequencing used whole blood. The receptors stem from a female donor in good health. Some clones in this sample may be carry-over from other donors' samples. Both conserved end residues are part of each CDR3. The D gene is left open where the match is weak. Clone size is given for some rows only: seen once, a few or many times, or a class if the clone is expanded.

>TRBD1|TRBJ1-1|TRBV29-1|few
TGCAGCGTTGAGAGATGGGGACAGCCCCCGAATCCAGCTTTCTTT
CSVERWGQPPNPAFF
>TRBD2|TRBJ2-7|TRBV20-1|.
TGCAGTGCTAGACCAAGCGGGAGAGAAGGAGAGCAGTACTTC
CSARPSGREGEQYF
>.|TRBJ2-5|TRBV29-1|many
TGCAGCGTTGAAGACCGGCAGGGAGGAGAGACCCAGTACTTC
CSVEDRQGGETQYF
>TRBD2|TRBJ2-1|TRBV12-3/TRBV12-4|many
TGTGCCAGCAGTCCGCTAGCGGGACCCGAGTCATTCCAAAGAGTCTCCTACAATGAGCAGTTCTTC
CASSPLAGPESFQRVSYNEQFF
>.|TRBJ2-3|TRBV2|few
TGTGCCAGCACCGGACCGCAAACTCCGCAGTATTTT
CASTGPQTPQYF
>.|TRBJ2-7|TRBV30|.
TGTGCCTGGAGTGTAGTGTCCTACGAGCAGTACTTC
CAWSVVSYEQYF
>TRBD1|TRBJ1-6|TRBV7-2|.
TGTGCCAGCAGTCGGGACAGGAGCACCACAAATTCACCCCTCCACTTT
CASSRDRSTTNSPLHF
>TRBD2|TRBJ2-3|TRBV7-2|.
TGTGCCAGCAGCTCAAGGTATCTAGCGGAAATCACAGATACGCAGTATTTT
CASSSRYLAEITDTQYF
>.|TRBJ2-7|TRBV5-7|.
TGTGCCAGCAGCCAGACTACAACCGAGCAGTACTTC
CASSQTTTEQYF
>.|TRBJ1-5|TRBV6-5|many
TGTGCCAGCAGTTACTCGAGGGACTACAATCAGCCCCAGCATTTT
CASSYSRDYNQPQHF
>TRBD2|TRBJ2-7|TRBV7-6|few
TGTGCCAGCAGCTCCCTCTTGGAGGGACTAGCGGATTACGAGCAGTACTTC
CASSSLLEGLADYEQYF
>.|TRBJ2-2|TRBV28|few
TGTGCCAGCAGGCCTTTGAACACCGGGGAGCTGTTTTTT
CASRPLNTGELFF
>.|TRBJ1-5|TRBV7-9|many
TGTGCCAGCAGTTTGAATAGCAATCAGCCCCAGCATTTT
CASSLNSNQPQHF
>TRBD2|TRBJ2-1|TRBV5-1|.
TGCGCCAGCAGCCCGGGGACTAGCGGGAATGAGCAGTTCTTC
CASSPGTSGNEQFF
>.|TRBJ1-5|TRBV12-3/TRBV12-4|many
TGTGCCAGCAGTTTATGGGGGAATCAGCCCCAGCATTTT
CASSLWGNQPQHF
>.|TRBJ1-5|TRBV19|.
TGTGCCAGTAGTATATCCCCCGCACGGGGTCGCAATCAGCCCCAGCATTTT
CASSISPARGRNQPQHF
>TRBD1|TRBJ1-1|TRBV6-2/TRBV6-3|few
TGTGCCAGCATCCCGGACAGGGTGAACACTGAAGCTTTCTTT
CASIPDRVNTEAFF
>.|TRBJ1-1|TRBV6-5|.
TGTGCCAGCAGTTACGGCTGGAAAGCTTTCTTT
CASSYGWKAFF
>TRBD1|TRBJ1-1|TRBV5-1|many
TGCGCCAGCTCATATTGGGACAGCATGAACACTGAAGCTTTCTTT
CASSYWDSMNTEAFF
>.|TRBJ1-5|TRBV29-1|.
TGCAGCGTTGCGGTGGGAGCCAATCAGCCCCAGCATTTT
CSVAVGANQPQHF
>.|TRBJ2-3|TRBV7-2|few
TGTGCCAGCAGCTTAACCGGGGTCGCAGATACGCAGTATTTT
CASSLTGVADTQYF
>TRBD2|TRBJ2-3|TRBV28|.
TGTGCCAGCAGTACCATACTGGGACTAGCGGAAAGCACAGATACGCAGTATTTT
CASSTILGLAESTDTQYF
>.|TRBJ1-4|TRBV9|few
TGTGCCAGCAGCGCTCGTTGGTCGGGTAATGAAAAACTGTTTTTT
CASSARWSGNEKLFF
>.|TRBJ1-2|TRBV6-5|few
TGTGCCAGCAGTCCTACCGGGATAACTAACTATGGCTACACCTTC
CASSPTGITNYGYTF
>TRBD2|TRBJ2-2|TRBV29-1|.
TGCAGCGTTGAAAGCGGGAGGGCCCCCGGGGAGCTGTTTTTT
CSVESGRAPGELFF
>.|TRBJ2-5|TRBV28|many
TGTGCCAGCAGCCTGCCCCCCCAAGAGACCCAGTACTTC
CASSLPPQETQYF
>TRBD1|TRBJ1-6|TRBV5-1|.
TGCGCCAGCAGGACAACCGGGACAGATCCCGGACCCCTCCACTTT
CASRTTGTDPGPLHF
>.|TRBJ2-2|TRBV3-1|many
TGTGCCAGCAGCCATCAGGGGCTGAACACCGGGGAGCTGTTTTTT
CASSHQGLNTGELFF
>.|TRBJ2-3|TRBV6-6|few
TGTGCCAGCAGTTACTCGAGGGGCGGGAGCACAGATACGCAGTATTTT
CASSYSRGGSTDTQYF
>.|TRBJ1-1|TRBV5-6|.
TGTGCCAGCAGTTCCGACAGCATGAACACTGAAGCTTTCTTT
CASSSDSMNTEAFF
>TRBD2|TRBJ2-7|TRBV20-1|many
TGCAGTGCTAGGGACCGGGAGGGCACCTACGAGCAGTACTTC
CSARDREGTYEQYF
>.|TRBJ2-1|TRBV6-2/TRBV6-3|few
TGTGCCAGCAGTTACTTAGAGGTCTTGAGAAATGAGCAGTTCTTC
CASSYLEVLRNEQFF
>.|TRBJ2-1|TRBV10-3|many
TGTGCCATCAGTGTCTCCTCCCCCCACAATGAGCAGTTCTTC
CAISVSSPHNEQFF
>.|TRBJ2-7|TRBV28|.
TGTGCCAGCAGTTTATCGGGCGGGGACCCCAACTACTACGAGCAGTACTTC
CASSLSGGDPNYYEQYF
>.|TRBJ1-1|TRBV12-3/TRBV12-4|many
TGTGCCAGCAGTTTAGGGGGAGGAGACACTGAAGCTTTCTTT
CASSLGGGDTEAFF
>TRBD1|TRBJ2-1|TRBV6-4|.
TGTGCCAGCAGTGAAGGGACAGGGTCCAATGAGCAGTTCTTC
CASSEGTGSNEQFF
>TRBD1|TRBJ1-1|TRBV29-1|few
TGCAGCGTTAATACCGGGACAGGGGGTTTGACTGAAGCTTTCTTT
CSVNTGTGGLTEAFF
>.|TRBJ2-1|TRBV9|.
TGTGCCAGCAGCGTAGAAAGCAAACACTACGCGTGGGGGCAGTTCTTC
CASSVESKHYAWGQFF
>.|TRBJ2-3|TRBV10-3|.
TGTGCCATCAGTGAGTCATCTAGTAGCGCCAGCACAGATACGCAGTATTTT
CAISESSSSASTDTQYF
>TRBD1|TRBJ1-2|TRBV7-2|few
TGTGCCAGCACCCCTAAAACTGACAGGGTTGGCGGCTACACCTTC
CASTPKTDRVGGYTF
>TRBD1|TRBJ2-5|TRBV7-3|many
TGTGCCAGCAGCTTGCGGACAGGCAGAGAGACCCAGTACTTC
CASSLRTGRETQYF
>.|TRBJ2-1|TRBV4-1|many
TGCGCCAGCAGCCAAGTGCGGCTAGTTTACGGAGATGAGCAGTTCTTC
CASSQVRLVYGDEQFF
>TRBD1|TRBJ2-7|TRBV6-5|few
TGTGCCAGCAGAGACCGGGACAGGGGGCTTGGATACGAGCAGTACTTC
CASRDRDRGLGYEQYF
>.|TRBJ1-3|TRBV29-1|.
TGCAGCGTTGCCTGGAGCTCTGGAAACACCATATATTTT
CSVAWSSGNTIYF
>TRBD2|TRBJ2-7|TRBV27|.
TGTGCCAGCAGTTTAGGCGGGAGGGCCCCCTACGAGCAGTACTTC
CASSLGGRAPYEQYF
>.|TRBJ2-7|TRBV24-1|many
TGTGCCACCAGCCAGGGGAGCGTCGGGGAGCAGTACTTC
CATSQGSVGEQYF
>TRBD2|TRBJ2-3|TRBV4-2|.
TGTGCCAGCAGCCAAGGAGGACTAGCGGGACCCAGAGGAGATACGCAGTATTTT
CASSQGGLAGPRGDTQYF
>TRBD2|TRBJ2-3|TRBV30|few
TGTGCCTATACTAGCGGGAGTGGCACAGATACGCAGTATTTT
CAYTSGSGTDTQYF
>.|TRBJ1-6|TRBV12-3/TRBV12-4|many
TGTGCCAGCAAAGGACAGAGGGTCGGTAATTCACCCCTCCACTTT
CASKGQRVGNSPLHF